Detailed here is one T cell receptor beta chain. This clonotype was observed many times. Its antigen is not yet known. Nothing much larger sits one base from this clone, and base qualities are not available. The trim is 6 bases for V and 0 bases for J, with a gap of 12 bases between the germline ends. Based on the germline V gene, the CDR1 and CDR2 sequences are SQVTM and ANQGSEA. The CDR3, from cysteine to phenylalanine, totals 14 residues. The entry retains the CDR3 DNA only, 42 bases that are in frame from base 1. This record comes from a study of CD8 T cells in ankylosing spondylitis (TCRdb year 2017). With respect to the entire study: The study profiled T cell receptor beta repertoires in healthy donors and ankylosing spondylitis patients to find disease-linked TCR variants. The full study cohort was made up of about two dozen ankylosing spondylitis patients and 108 healthy donors. Samples of peripheral blood were taken, and for ankylosing spondylitis patients, synovial fluid was collected as well.

Study-level results and caveats: Some motif variants had previously been reported in the synovial fluid and blood of reactive arthritis patients, which suggests shared mechanisms of disease initiation. A CD8+ phenotype was shown by the disease-linked clones, which were found at relatively low frequencies in peripheral blood. The disease-linked clones were reported to be significantly enriched in matched synovial fluid samples from ankylosing spondylitis patients. A TCR beta motif made up of 7 to 9 highly homologous amino acid variants appeared to be characteristic of blood from ankylosing spondylitis patients.

Sequencing took place on an Illumina MiSeq. Quantitative 5'-RACE with molecular barcodes was used to prepare TCR beta libraries. Regarding the original processing steps: A new computational method based on a probabilistic model of VDJ rearrangement was used to identify disease-linked TCR variants. The public reads were run again by TCRdb, first through fastp at Q25 and then through MiXCR, and only productive beta chains were kept. Each entry is one CDR3 protein sequence, shown with its most common DNA and genes. The V and J calls and clone size are TCRdb's, not the authors'. The sample contains roughly 38,000 distinct CDR3 sequences, approximately 15% of them found a single time. The ten largest clones capture around 50% of the sample.

The chain uses TRBV29-1 and TRBJ2-4, and perhaps TRBD2 as D gene, on 5 matching bases. Sequencing was performed on blood. This receptor was obtained from a male donor with ankylosing spondylitis or in good health (not recorded which). The CDR3 corresponds to CSVRELLAKNIQYF. Here is the DNA: TGCAGCGTCCGGGAACTTCTAGCCAAAAACATTCAGTACTTC.